This TCR beta chain derives from a study of OX40 agonist ivuxolimab in advanced cancers. Study summary: Three patients showed partial responses: one hepatocellular carcinoma and two cutaneous melanoma cases.

Study results and limitations: Among T cells, CD8+ cells averaged more expanded clones than CD4+ cells.

The CDR3 totals 16 residues. V lost 0 bases and J 3 bases, leaving 14 bases between the germline ends. Germline values: CDR1 SGDLS, CDR2 YYNGEE. Of note for this clone: Its antigen is as yet unknown.

TCRdb's copy holds only in-frame clones and misses some; the assay was immunoSEQ multiplex PCR. The repertoire has 43,000 or so clones, 90% of them found once; the top ten carry about 6%. This receptor was identified in an adult with an advanced solid tumor such as melanoma, head and neck, liver or kidney cancer. The chain recombines TRBV9 with TRBJ2-3; D is uncertain. The sample here was CD4+ or CD8+ T cells sorted from blood, taken in a trial of the OX40 agonist ivuxolimab. The CDR3 sequence is CASSVAGYLLTDTQYF. DNA of the CDR3: TGTGCCAGCAGCGTAGCTGGCTACTTATTAACAGATACGCAGTATTTT. The variable domain in full, completed from reference TRBV9 and TRBJ2-3, reads DSGVTQTPKHLITATGQRVTLRCSPRSGDLSVYWYQQSLDQGLQFLIQYYNGEERAKGNILERFSAQQFPDLHSELNLSSLELGDSALYFCASSVAGYLLTDTQYFGPGTRLTVL.